This record looks at one T cell receptor (beta chain) sequence and its context. Antigen specificity is unknown. The PCR used 60 Vbeta and 13 Jbeta primers. Study processing details: Roughly 9.9 million shared chains were among the 80 million or so unique TCR beta chains that a later analysis counted. Repertoires were generated with immunoSEQ multiplex PCR, while TCRdb's copy carries only in-frame clones and drops some. V and J calls and clone size are those listed in that table; D and trimming were worked out from the DNA. This table has 100,000 to 150,000 clones, about 80% appearing once. This sample stems from a study of cytomegalovirus exposure and HLA in healthy donors. Study details: Genotyping of 398 donors showed that over 80% belonged to the Caucasian-associated ancestry cluster. Regarding the study as a whole: Published work reported that the classifier diagnosed cytomegalovirus status with high specificity and sensitivity. Clonal expansion was found to be greater in HLA-associated TCR beta chains than in equally common others in a later analysis.

The CDR3 extends over 13 amino acids. V gave up 3 bases and J gave up 2 bases, with 8 bases separating them. Germline values: CDR1 SQVTM, CDR2 ANQGSEA. The receptor was isolated from a man aged 25-40 years in good health and CMV-seronegative. This chain links TRBV29-1 with TRBJ1-5; D gene unclear. The sequenced material came from PBMCs. The CDR3 DNA is TGCAGCGTTGAGGCCCAGGGCAATCAGCCCCAGCATTTT. Translated: CSVEAQGNQPQHF.